The 14 T cell receptor beta chains below all came from one sample that was sequenced in a study of T cell repertoires in cytomegalovirus infection. TCRdb reanalysed the reads using MiXCR and keeps one entry per CDR3 protein. The sample holds approximately 1,000,000 distinct CDR3 sequences, roughly 30% seen once. No antigen has been assigned to these receptors. The specimen was cultured CD8+ T cells from PBMCs, collected from culture after CMV antigen stimulation. The receptors stem from a human donor in good health (CMV status not recorded). Some clones in this sample may be carry-over from other donors' samples.

The genes are TRBV27 and TRBJ1-5; 9 bases align to TRBD1. CDR3 length: 17 amino acids. V lost 3 bases to trimming and J lost 3 bases; unmatched junction nucleotides: 9. Germline values: CDR1 MNHEY, CDR2 SMNVEV (reference sequence). This chain's CDR3 is CASSLGQGSRNNQPQHF. CDR3 DNA: TGTGCCAGCAGTTTGGGACAGGGTTCCCGTAACAATCAGCCCCAGCATTTT.

This clonotype was recorded at least ten times. The chain is built from TRBV7-6 and TRBJ2-3; 7 bases fit TRBD2. Germline CDR1 SGHVS, CDR2 FNYEAQ. CDR3 length: 15 residues. J lost 2 bases, V lost 3 bases, and 5 bases had no gene match. CDR3 protein: CASSLSSGPTDTQYF. Written as DNA, the CDR3 is TGTGCCAGCAGCTTGTCTAGCGGACCCACAGATACGCAGTATTTT.

This clonotype has at least ten counts. The chain employs TRBV7-6 and TRBJ1-2; 12 nucleotides align to TRBD1. V dropped 1 base and J dropped 5; count of bases not matched to a gene: 8. CDR3 length: 17 amino acids. Germline V gene lookup returns CDR1 SGHVS and CDR2 FNYEAQ. CDR3 sequence (DNA): TGTGCCAGCAGCTTAGATGCCGGGACAGGGGGCGAGTATGGCTACACCTTC. This sequence encodes CASSLDAGTGGEYGYTF.

This sequence joins TRBV12-3 or TRBV12-4 and TRBJ1-2; no definite D call. V was shortened by 1 base and J by 2 bases, with 11 bases between the two germline ends. This CDR3 has 15 residues. The CDR3 spells CASSLGQRPNYGYTF. The CDR3 region has the DNA TGTGCCAGCAGTTTAGGGCAGCGCCCCAACTATGGCTACACCTTC.

The CDR3 sequence is CASSPSPWDRNGYTF. The CDR3 region has the DNA TGTGCCAGCAGTCCCTCCCCATGGGATAGGAATGGCTACACCTTC. V and J are TRBV12-3 or TRBV12-4 and TRBJ1-2; D remains unclear. Trimming removed 5 bases at V and 6 bases at J, with 19 bases between. The CDR3 has 15 residues.

The chain has TRBV5-6 and TRBJ2-7; 8 positions match TRBD1. The germline CDR1 and CDR2 sequences are SGHDT and YYEEEE. V was pared by 7 bases and J by 7 bases, with 13 bases of the junction left unmatched. There are 14 residues in the CDR3. CDR3 nucleotide sequence: TGTGCCAGCGACCGAGGACAGGGCGTTGAGGAGCAGTACTTC. Protein: CASDRGQGVEEQYF. The full variable domain, with the rest looked up from reference TRBV5-6 and TRBJ2-7, is DAGVTQSPTHLIKTRGQQVTLRCSPKSGHDTVSWYQQALGQGPQFIFQYYEEEERQRGNFPDRFSGHQFPNYSSELNVNALLLGDSALYLCASDRGQGVEEQYFGPGTRLTVT.

This clonotype was counted ten times or more. The chain employs TRBV7-6 and TRBJ2-7, with 11 bases that match TRBD1. V shed 4 bases, J shed 6 bases, and the junction held 5 bases outside the gene matches. The CDR3 loop spans 14 amino acids. Looked up from germline, CDR1 is SGHVS and CDR2 is FNYEAQ. The DNA for the CDR3 is TGTGCCAGCAGCTCCGGACAGGGGGCGATCGAGCAGTACTTC. Translating gives CASSSGQGAIEQYF.

This clonotype was detected many times. The gene calls are TRBV7-2 and TRBJ2-7; tentatively, D is TRBD1 (6 bases). The CDR3 spans 12 residues. Per the germline V gene, CDR1 is SGHTA and CDR2 is FQGNSA. Trimming stripped 3 bases from V and 6 bases from J, with 9 bases between. CDR3 in DNA: TGTGCCAGCAGCTTTTGGGGGCGCGAGCAGTACGTC. This translates into CASSFWGREQYV.

The chain has TRBV12-3 or TRBV12-4 and TRBJ2-3; D is uncertain. The CDR3 has 15 amino acids. Trimming stripped 4 bases from V and 8 bases from J, with 19 bases between. This chain's CDR3 is CASSSPLDLNPTQYF. In DNA, the CDR3 is TGTGCCAGCAGTTCCCCACTCGACTTGAATCCTACGCAGTATTTT.

The gene calls are TRBV7-6 and TRBJ1-6, with D perhaps TRBD1 (5 bases). The CDR3 spans 17 residues. CDR1 and CDR2 (germline): SGHVS, FNYEAQ. Trimming cost V 4 bases and J 4 bases, with 17 bases left between them. The CDR3: CASSSDAPRTYNSPLHF. CDR3 nucleotides: TGTGCCAGCAGCTCGGACGCGCCGAGGACATATAATTCACCCCTCCACTTT.

This chain joins TRBV19 and TRBJ1-2, with no clear D. Between the trimmed V and J ends, which lost 5 bases and 0 bases, there was a span of 7 bases. The CDR3 has 13 residues. Germline V gives CDR1 LNHDA, CDR2 SQIVND (reference sequence). CDR3 sequence: CASSVGTNYGYTF. Written as DNA, the CDR3 is TGTGCCAGTAGTGTTGGAACTAACTATGGCTACACCTTC.

This clonotype was observed a few times. The chain has TRBV24-1 and TRBJ2-1, with D possibly matching TRBD1 (5 bases). Trimming removed 9 bases from V and 4 bases from J, with 12 bases in between. Germline values: CDR1 KGHDR, CDR2 SFDVKD. This CDR3 region has 13 residues. The CDR3 here is CATGAVQYNEQFF. In DNA form, the CDR3 reads TGTGCCACCGGGGCGGTCCAGTACAATGAGCAGTTCTTC.

V and J are TRBV19 and TRBJ1-2, with 10 bases lining up with TRBD1. V lost 5 bases to trimming and J lost 6 bases; unmatched junction nucleotides: 6. Germline assignment: CDR1 LNHDA and CDR2 SQIVND (reference sequence). The length of the CDR3 is 14 residues. This CDR3 reads CASSRQGANDGYTF. The CDR3 DNA sequence: TGTGCCAGTAGTCGACAGGGGGCGAATGATGGCTACACCTTC. The full variable domain, its missing parts supplied by reference TRBV19 and TRBJ1-2, is DGGITQSPKYLFRKEGQNVTLSCEQNLNHDAMYWYRQDPGQGLRLIYYSQIVNDFQKGDIAEGYSVSREKKESFPLTVTSAQKNPTAFYLCASSRQGANDGYTFGSGTRLTVV.

This clonotype was found a few times. The gene calls are TRBV12-3 or TRBV12-4 and TRBJ1-5; D uncertain. V lost 8 bases, J lost 6 bases, and 17 bases lay in between. CDR3 size: 14 residues. As DNA, the CDR3 is TGTGCCAGCTCAACTTCCCCGGGAAGTCAGCCCCAGCATTTT. Its protein is CASSTSPGSQPQHF.